This TCR beta chain stems from a study of cytomegalovirus exposure and HLA in healthy donors (dated by TCRdb to 2017 to 2019). Describing the broader study: An earlier analysis of roughly 610 of the donors reported roughly 300 Gb of sequence data and 95 million to 130 million unique TCR beta sequences obtained from about 170 million T cells. Approximately 310 gigabases of sequencing data and tens of millions of unique TCR sequences made up an early release that covered roughly 670 HLA-typed donors. Of the approximately 370 genotyped donors, 80% to 90% were placed in the genetic ancestry cluster associated with self-reported Caucasian donors. The study was designed to test whether signatures of past pathogen exposure could be identified by cataloging public T cell receptors. The T cell repertoires of some 700 subjects were profiled by immunosequencing and related to cytomegalovirus serostatus. In addition to the first cohort of several hundred subjects, a separate validation cohort of approximately 120 different subjects was used. To predict cytomegalovirus infection status, the study combined high-throughput TCR immunosequencing, statistical association of individual TCRs with disease status, and machine learning. To study patterns of TCR occurrence, a later analysis re-analyzed previously published TCR beta repertoires from 550 to 800 donors and added high-resolution HLA genotyping. Rather than using new phenotypic data, the later analysis identified candidate immune exposures from TCR beta sequences and from how often those sequences occurred across donors. To decide whether each TCR beta V gene segment behaved as functional or pseudogenic, an earlier analysis of some 540 of the donors relied on high-throughput TCR beta sequencing. Donor age, sex, ethnicity and CMV serostatus were compiled alongside the repertoire data. A later genetic analysis used genome-wide SNP genotypes for 398 of the 666 donors, treating that subset as a discovery cohort. Every discovery cohort repertoire had been produced on one sequencing platform. Both class I and class II loci were covered by HLA typing, at four-digit resolution. The number of typed donors differed by locus: about 620-630 for A, B, C, DRB1 and DQB1; 500 to 550 for DQA1; about 600 for DPA1; and roughly 490 for DPB1. A handful of DR-DQ haplotypes were handled as single units for association and clustering because linkage in the cohort was strong. Among about 360 genotyped donors of the cohort, an average of around 240,000 unique TCR beta nucleotide sequences were sequenced per donor, roughly 20% of them non-productive. Study-level results and caveats: Because counts were too low, some 17 rarely observed V segments, including chromosome 9 orphons, were excluded from the earlier analysis of under 650 of the donors. In a later genetic analysis, a missense DCLRE1C variant was associated with V-gene and J-gene trimming of TCR beta chains, and the association was replicated in an independent cohort. An earlier analysis of roughly 570 of the donors showed that most TCR beta V segments appeared in productive rearrangements either about 87% or about 30% of the time, which broadly matched IMGT annotations. A later analysis found that TCR association rates varied across HLA loci, with DRB1 alleles showing the most associated TCRs and HLA-C alleles the fewest. In a later analysis, most CMV-associated TCR beta chains were found to appear HLA-restricted, with HLA associations seemingly driven largely by CMV exposure. It was suggested by the authors that the approach could potentially be generalized to other disease states and immunological phenotypes. In a later analysis, HLA-associated TCR beta chains were found to be more clonally expanded and to have lower generation probabilities than equally common non-associated chains. While some public TCRs were present in many individuals, most TCR sequences turned up only very rarely across donors. Compared with the roughly 720-donor mean, donors in an Asian-associated ancestry cluster had fewer N-insertions in productive TCRs, according to a later genetic analysis. Several of the top co-occurrence clusters appeared to be linked to parvovirus B19, influenza, CMV and Epstein-Barr virus, according to a later analysis. Presence/absence analyses assumed roughly uniform sequencing depth across donors, an assumption that may not hold. The sequencing pipeline was judged likely to have produced a cluster of highly shared sequence variants as a technical artifact. Because some donors lacked HLA typing at each locus, the association tests relied only on the typed subset. When HLA alleles, especially DR and DQ, strongly co-occurred, TCR associations were difficult to assign to individual alleles. For the cohort, immune exposure information was limited to CMV serostatus. A few of the identified cytomegalovirus-associated TCR beta chains were confirmed in vitro to be specific for cytomegalovirus antigens. A further reported finding was that TCR beta sequences accurately predicted the HLA-A and HLA-B alleles for most subjects in the first cohort. Some IMGT-functional V segments, including TRBV6-2 and TRBV6-3, could not be distinguished by the 87-base-pair reads and were therefore excluded. A later analysis associated about 17,000 TCR beta sequences with specific HLA alleles at a false discovery rate of 0.05. Linkage disequilibrium might explain the correlated functional status among segregating V segments, but an unknown experimental factor could not be ruled out. The study listed over 150 TCR beta chains as associated with cytomegalovirus. The classifier was reported to diagnose cytomegalovirus status with high specificity and sensitivity in both the original cohort and the validation cohort. This cohort had only TCR beta chains sequenced, and the lack of alpha or paired-chain data limited which features could be detected.

V ends up 7 bases short and J 5 bases short, with an unmatched junction base count of 2. Counted from cysteine to phenylalanine, this CDR3 has 13 amino acids. Left in the record is the CDR3 DNA by itself, 39 bases read in frame from the first base. CDR1 and CDR2 were assigned from the germline V gene as MGHDK and SYGVNS. The library was prepared using the immunoSEQ multiplex PCR assay. For the multiplex PCR, a mixture combining 60 forward primers for TCR Vbeta segments and 13 reverse primers for TCR Jbeta segments was used. The CDR3 region of rearranged TCR beta genes was amplified from genomic DNA by a multiplex PCR assay. The amplified TCR beta libraries were sequenced on the Illumina HiSeq System as 87-base-pair reads. The paper's data handling went like this. A later analysis tallied roughly 76 million unique TCR beta chains across the 666 repertoires, and around 9.9 million of those chains were shared by two or more donors. To remove PCR and sequencing errors, raw reads were error-corrected and collapsed into unique sequences using a nearest-neighbor algorithm that merged closely related sequences. To assign V, D and J gene segments, CDR3 sequences were aligned to IMGT reference sequences. For a sequence to be retained, a match of at least six nucleotides to both a V gene segment and a J gene segment was required. Rearrangements were classified as productive when the CDR3 lacked stop codons and remained in frame with V and J, and all other rearrangements were classified as non-productive. CDR3 was defined according to IMGT convention as the region running from the second conserved V-encoded cysteine to the conserved J-encoded phenylalanine. The earlier analysis of approximately 500 of the donors excluded sequences that lacked an unambiguous match to a single V gene segment. In an earlier analysis of several hundred of the donors, a V segment was called functional when productive rearrangements were above 56.7%, and segregating when the standard deviation between donors exceeded 5%. A statistical classification framework was developed to diagnose cytomegalovirus status using the catalog of TCR beta chain sequences. In a later analysis, TCR nucleotide sequences were compared against IMGT/GENE-DB human TR gene sequences so that V and J genes could be assigned. Using the TCRdist pipeline, a later analysis assigned CDR3 sequences along with most-parsimonious VDJ recombination scenarios. In a later analysis, each TCR beta chain was defined by its CDR3 amino acid sequence together with its V-gene family, and reads lacking a unique V-gene family were excluded. In a later analysis, around 600 highly shared, low-generation-probability nucleotide sequences were removed to address suspected cross-contamination and a sequencing artifact. For each public chain, a later analysis derived a clonal expansion index from normalized ranks of inferred template counts within each repertoire. In a later analysis, generation probabilities were computed with a VDJ recombination model fitted to out-of-frame rearrangements, and the resulting probabilities were checked against IGoR. In a later analysis, hypergeometric tests were used to score TCR-TCR, TCR-HLA and TCR-CMV co-occurrence, with a repertoire-size bias correction applied to TCR pairs. To estimate false discovery rates, a later analysis permuted the HLA or CMV assignments 20 times. A later analysis grouped co-occurring TCRs with DBSCAN, adding TCRdist sequence similarity when clustering within HLA-allele-positive subsets. Repertoires with fewer than 30,000 or more than 120,000 public chains, plus five repertoires with anomalous nucleotide sharing, were excluded from co-occurrence clustering. Held by TCRdb, this immuneACCESS table contains in-frame sequences only and omits some clones. Under half of the omission traces to an unresolved V gene where checked; the cause of the rest is unknown. The V and J calls and clone size were taken over from that table, and D and trimming were inferred from the DNA. Within this sample are 160,000 or so clones, with 55% to 75% of them counted one time only. Clones ranked in the top ten supply under 3% of the sample.

Concerning this clone: Its target antigen remains unknown. No much larger clone exists at a distance of one base, and base qualities are not known.

In total, just over 650 healthy bone marrow donors made up the cohort. At the time of sampling, every cohort member was nominally healthy, though immune exposures that went unrecorded were likely present. CMV serostatus was recorded as positive for 250 to 300 and negative for about 50% of the roughly 670 cohort members, whereas no CMV serostatus was recorded for the donor in question. Every donor gave a peripheral blood sample, and the peripheral blood mononuclear cells from that sample were used for TCR beta sequencing. Genomic DNA was extracted from the blood cell samples with the Qiagen DNeasy Blood Extraction Kit.

Sequenced: PBMCs. Recombination connected TRBV25-1 to TRBJ2-1; 10 bases in between match TRBD2. This sequence was found in a human donor in good health. Read as DNA, the sequence is TGTGCCAGCACCCTAGCGGGGGACAATGAGCAGTTCTTC. Its amino acids are CASTLAGDNEQFF.